This entry is about one T cell receptor (beta chain). What this receptor recognizes is not known. No qualities accompany the bases; no much larger clone lies one base away. This sample was taken from a study of T cells in Graves' hyperthyroidism and ophthalmopathy (dated 2019 in TCRdb). Broadly, across the study: To identify TCR V-J signatures that set the groups apart, the researchers used a discovery cohort of about a hundred patients, made up of under 45 with Graves' ophthalmopathy and some 60 with stable Graves' hyperthyroidism. The paper describes TCR Vbeta CDR3 sequencing of 120 to 150 peripheral blood samples, made up of 43 ophthalmopathy patients, 70 to 75 hyperthyroidism patients and some 17 progressor patients. In six Graves' hyperthyroidism patients, the study also compared T-cell repertoires from thyroid tissue with T-cell repertoires from blood. Following sampling, methimazole starting at 30 mg daily was given to hyperthyroidism patients, and high-dose intravenous methylprednisolone was given to ophthalmopathy patients. For training and testing, the 100 or so patients in the discovery cohort were randomly divided in a 7:3 ratio. Prospective prediction of ophthalmopathy was tested in an independent validation cohort consisting of roughly 20 hyperthyroidism patients and 15 or so patients who later progressed to ophthalmopathy. Study-wide findings and limitations: In cross-validation, a model built on a 13 V-J signature told ophthalmopathy apart from stable hyperthyroidism with 85% to 90% sensitivity and 81% to 82% specificity, and in testing the same model reached 80%/75%. Most expanded thyroid clonotypes (frequency above 0.001) were also detected in blood, a finding suggesting that blood repertoires may reflect thyroid immune responses. During validation, the model predicted progression to ophthalmopathy a median of roughly 7.1 months ahead of onset, with just under 71% sensitivity and 72% to 85% specificity. Sample size was not statistically predetermined, and investigators were not blinded to group allocation.

A patient counted as having stable Graves' hyperthyroidism if no progression to ophthalmopathy occurred over 18 months of follow-up. The hyperthyroidism patients were between 18 and 65 years old and newly diagnosed, with a disease duration of less than 2 months. Any patient with an uncontrolled infection, another autoimmune disease, pregnancy or lactation was excluded. Diagnoses were established on the basis of clinical symptoms, serum thyroxine and TRAb, thyroid ultrasound, and orbital computed tomography. Trizol reagent was used to extract total RNA, and RNA quality was then checked on an Agilent 2100 Bioanalyzer. The germline V gene (reference sequence) supplies CDR1 MNHNY and CDR2 SVGAGI. Trimming costs V 2 bases and J 9 bases, and their ends lie 25 bases apart. Taken from cysteine to phenylalanine, the CDR3 has 17 residues. The read is trimmed to its CDR3 DNA, 51 bases read in frame from base 1.

TCR beta CDR3 regions were amplified from RNA transcripts. A first-round RT-PCR of the TCR CDR3 used the HTBI primer set with the Qiagen OneStep RT-PCR kit. Libraries were constructed in a second round of multiplex PCR, after which size selection and purification were performed. Sequencing of the libraries was done on an Illumina HiSeq2000 using paired-end 100 bp reads. On the authors' methods: SOAPnuke was used to process the raw data, removing reads that contained adapters or uncalled bases, had a mean Phred below 15, or lacked an exact match to the constant primer or identifier. High-quality paired reads were merged with COPE v1.2.5, and unique nucleotide sequences were defined as clonotypes. MiTCR v1.1 was used to align clonotypes to the IMGT TRBV, TRBD and TRBJ reference segments. Only V-J combinations with frequency above 0.0001, covering 99% to 99.2% of repertoires, were analysed. The TCS score was defined as F50 (clonal expansion) divided by E x V (chaos), with BLOSUM62-based TCRdist calculated between CDR3 peptides within each V-J. Welch's t-statistics and random forest reduced 450 to 600 V-J features to under 15, which were used in a naive Bayes classifier (R e1071). Thyroid-blood repertoire similarity was quantified with the Morisita-Horn index. TCRdb reprocessed the public reads (quality trimming at Q25 with fastp, clone calling with MiXCR) and kept in-frame beta chains. When rows share a CDR3 protein, they turn into one entry using the most common DNA and genes. TCRdb's processing, not the authors' own work, is the source of the V and J calls. Here the sample has about 98,000 distinct CDR3 sequences; about 40% occur a single time. The biggest ten clones account for roughly 10% of the sample.

The chain couples TRBV6-6 to TRBJ2-5, with the D gene call left open. The specimen sequenced was peripheral blood or thyroid tissue (not recorded which). This sequence was found in a woman in her 30s with Graves' hyperthyroidism. The nucleotide sequence reads TGTGCCAGCAGTTACGCAGAGACGGTTTATAGCAATCAGCCCCAGTACTTC. This codes for CASSYAETVYSNQPQYF.